This T cell receptor beta chain was observed in a study of T cell responses to AZD1222 COVID-19 vaccine. TCRdb's copy holds only in-frame clones and misses some; the assay was immunoSEQ multiplex PCR. This repertoire shows roughly 120,000 clones, 88% found once; its top ten account for 10% to 15%. Germline lookup yields CDR1 MRHNA and CDR2 SNTAGT. Trimming at V came to 6 bases and at J to 4 bases, leaving 6 bases not matched to a gene. This CDR3 contains 14 residues. The clonotype originates from an adult in good health. This chain uses TRBV6-4 with TRBJ1-2; 9 bases are a match to TRBD1. This specimen consisted of peripheral blood, obtained on day 0 of MenACWY control vaccination. The CDR3 sequence is CASSQGQGGYGYTF. The CDR3 DNA is TGTGCCAGCAGCCAGGGACAGGGCGGCTATGGCTACACCTTC.